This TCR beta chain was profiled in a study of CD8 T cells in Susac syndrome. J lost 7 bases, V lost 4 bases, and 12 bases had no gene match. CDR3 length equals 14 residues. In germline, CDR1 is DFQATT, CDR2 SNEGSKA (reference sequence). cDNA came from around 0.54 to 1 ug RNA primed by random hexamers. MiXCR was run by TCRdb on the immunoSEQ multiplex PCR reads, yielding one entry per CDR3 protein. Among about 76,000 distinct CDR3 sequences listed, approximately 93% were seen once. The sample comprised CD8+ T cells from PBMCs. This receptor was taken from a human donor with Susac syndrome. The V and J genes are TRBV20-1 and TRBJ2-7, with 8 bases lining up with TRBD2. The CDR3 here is CSANPSGLAGEQYF. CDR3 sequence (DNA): TGCAGTGCTAATCCCTCCGGACTAGCTGGGGAGCAGTACTTC.